One and the same sample provided the 2 T cell receptor beta chains below, sequenced in a study of blood T cell repertoires in COVID-19. Sequenced by immunoSEQ multiplex PCR; TCRdb stores in-frame clones only, minus some. The repertoire holds about 200,000 clones, with roughly 79% as singletons. The sequencing input was peripheral blood. These receptors all come from a human donor with acute or convalescent COVID-19. The donor label of this sample is uncertain.

The chain uses TRBV19 and TRBJ2-2, with 7 bases aligning to TRBD2. Germline V gives CDR1 LNHDA, CDR2 SQIVND (reference sequence). CDR3 length equals 14 residues. Unmatched junction bases numbered 3, after V lost 7 bases and J lost 1 base. The CDR3 bases are TGTGCCAGTATAGCTAGCGGGAACACCGGGGAGCTGTTTTTT. Protein sequence: CASIASGNTGELFF.

The chain has TRBV27 and TRBJ2-2; D perhaps matches TRBD2 (6 bases). The ends were cut back, 1 base at V and 3 bases at J, with 9 bases in the middle. The germline CDR1 and CDR2 sequences are MNHEY and SMNVEV (reference sequence). The CDR3 is 15 amino acids. Written as DNA, the CDR3 is TGTGCCAGCAGTTTATTTGCGGGGCACACCGGGGAGCTGTTTTTT. Amino acids: CASSLFAGHTGELFF.